This T cell receptor beta chain was profiled in a study of T cells after yellow fever vaccination. This clonotype was counted a few times. Its antigen is undetermined. One end of the junction varies from germline; a read error may be responsible. Whole-study results and caveats: A large majority of primary-vaccination clones showed up again after the booster (under 98% CD4, about 90% CD8). Contaminating bulk clonotypes could be abundant in FACS-sorted repertoires.

One entry per CDR3 protein results from TCRdb running MiXCR on the 5' RACE reads. This sample has roughly 250,000 distinct CDR3 sequences; over 10% occur once, and the top ten carry 0.4% to 0.65%. Germline V lookup: CDR1 SQVTM, CDR2 ANQGSEA. The CDR3 runs 13 residues. The chain links TRBV29-1 to TRBJ2-1, with 7 bases aligning to TRBD2. This sequence was found in a man aged 25 to 45 who received the YFV17D yellow fever vaccine. Sample: CD4+ T cells sorted from PBMCs, taken 45 days after the yellow fever booster vaccination. CDR3 nucleotide sequence: TGCAGCGTTGTTCGGGACTACTACGATGAGCAGTTCTTC. Amino acids: CSVVRDYYDEQFF.